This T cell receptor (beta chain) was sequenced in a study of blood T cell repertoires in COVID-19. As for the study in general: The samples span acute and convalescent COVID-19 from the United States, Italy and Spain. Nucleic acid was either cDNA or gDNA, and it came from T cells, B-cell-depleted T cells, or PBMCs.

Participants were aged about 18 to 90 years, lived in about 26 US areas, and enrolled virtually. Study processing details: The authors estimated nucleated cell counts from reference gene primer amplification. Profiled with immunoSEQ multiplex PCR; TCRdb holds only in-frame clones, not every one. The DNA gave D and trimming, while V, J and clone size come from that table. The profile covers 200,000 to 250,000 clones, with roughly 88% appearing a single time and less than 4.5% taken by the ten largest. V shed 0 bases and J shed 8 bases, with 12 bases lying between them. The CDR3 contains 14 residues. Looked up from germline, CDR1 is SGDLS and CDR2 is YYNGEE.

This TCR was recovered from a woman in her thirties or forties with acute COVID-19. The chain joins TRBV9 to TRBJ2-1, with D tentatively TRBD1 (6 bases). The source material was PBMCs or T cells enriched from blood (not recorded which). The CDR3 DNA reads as TGTGCCAGCAGCGTAGCAGGGGTAGTCGATGAGCAGTTCTTC. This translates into CASSVAGVVDEQFF.